The clone carrying this TCR beta chain was seen a single time. CDR3 length equals 15 residues. Deletions cut 0 bases from V and 5 bases from J, with 10 bases between. Germline V gene lookup returns CDR1 LGHNA and CDR2 YNFKEQ. This sample is drawn from a study of shared clonotypes between healthy human individuals. Terminally differentiated effector memory CD45RA+ cells were excluded by CCR7 positive selection of CD45RO-negative cells. The authors distributed each subset's genomic DNA evenly over several immunoSEQ plates. Clones were sequenced by immunoSEQ multiplex PCR, and TCRdb holds only the in-frame ones, with some missing. The table includes 2 million to 2.5 million clones, about 92% detected once.

The genes are TRBV4-2 and TRBJ2-2; D unresolved. Material for sequencing was naive CD8+ T cells from PBMCs. This receptor was obtained from a man in his late teens or twenties in good health. Some clones in this sample may be carry-over from other donors' samples. The CDR3 DNA sequence: TGTGCCAGCAGCCAAGACCAGGTTCAAACCGGGGAGCTGTTTTTT. Translation: CASSQDQVQTGELFF.